This T cell receptor (beta chain) originates from a study of blood T cell repertoires in COVID-19. Looking at the study overall: Sample material is recorded as cDNA or gDNA derived from T cells, B-cell-depleted T cells, or PBMCs.

The repertoire was sequenced with immunoSEQ multiplex PCR; TCRdb's copy has only in-frame clones and lacks some. Here the sample spans fewer than 65,000 clones, 90% being singletons. This CDR3 has 12 residues. V lost 3 bases and J lost 4, with 8 bases in between. Germline V gene data show CDR1 as SGHRS and CDR2 as YFSETQ. The chain links TRBV5-1 to TRBJ2-7, with D uncertain. The clonotype was recovered from a man aged 45-60 years with acute or convalescent COVID-19. The sample was peripheral blood. The CDR3 DNA follows: TGCGCCAGCAGCTCGAGAGGATACGAGCAGTACTTC. Encoded protein: CASSSRGYEQYF.